The sequence of this TCR beta chain was determined in a study of regulatory T cells in long-lasting Graves disease. Regarding the study as a whole: Patients whose Graves' disease persisted exhibited lower TCR diversity than those newly diagnosed. The study found persistent patients shared more public clonotypes (approximately 2,700) than new patients (approximately 870).

The authors built TCR beta libraries using iRepertoire HTBI primers and Arm-PCR of CDR3 regions. One entry per CDR3 protein, called by TCRdb with MiXCR from the multiplex PCR reads. The repertoire holds about 240,000 distinct CDR3 sequences, 20% to 25% seen once, with approximately 14% in the top ten. There are 14 residues in the CDR3. Germline CDR1 and CDR2: MNHEY and SVGEGT. V dropped 4 bases and J dropped 2; count of bases not matched to a gene: 4. Indicated time point: newly diagnosed GD, antithyroid drugs for less than 3 months. Extracted RNA from PBMCs served as the source of the TCR library. Per American Thyroid Association guidelines, Graves' disease was diagnosed. This clonotype was counted ten times or more. The antigen is undetermined.

The sequenced sample was peripheral blood mononuclear cells (PBMCs), obtained at new diagnosis, from a patient treated with antithyroid drugs. The chain couples TRBV6-2 or TRBV6-3 to TRBJ2-7; TRBD2 matches 8 bases. This sequence was found in a female donor with Graves disease. The CDR3 DNA is TGTGCCAGCAGTTTGCGGGGGGCTCCCTACGAGCAGTACTTC. Its protein is CASSLRGAPYEQYF.